Listed here is a single T cell receptor (beta chain). Its matching antigen is unknown. Looked up from germline, CDR1 is SNHLY and CDR2 is FYNNEI. This CDR3 is built from 18 residues. V was clipped by 0 bases and J by 9 bases; unmatched bases: 10. These data are taken from a study of T cell responses to AZD1222 COVID-19 vaccine. Study-wide points: Epitopes outside B.1.351 and B.1.1.7 mutated regions reportedly drew nearly half of spike TCRs. In a largely white British group with more females than males, clonal diversity was possibly underestimated.

Using immunoSEQ multiplex PCR, the repertoire was profiled, and TCRdb retains in-frame clones only, with some absent. The sample has 130,000 or so clones, about 89% seen once. This sequence joins TRBV2 and TRBJ2-1, with 14 nucleotides matching TRBD2. The TCR comes from an adult in good health. Specimen: peripheral blood, collected on day 0 of AZD1222 vaccination. This chain's CDR3 is CASSEAPGTSGSISEQFF. In nucleotides, the CDR3 is TGTGCCAGCAGTGAAGCCCCAGGGACTAGCGGGAGTATCAGTGAGCAGTTCTTC.